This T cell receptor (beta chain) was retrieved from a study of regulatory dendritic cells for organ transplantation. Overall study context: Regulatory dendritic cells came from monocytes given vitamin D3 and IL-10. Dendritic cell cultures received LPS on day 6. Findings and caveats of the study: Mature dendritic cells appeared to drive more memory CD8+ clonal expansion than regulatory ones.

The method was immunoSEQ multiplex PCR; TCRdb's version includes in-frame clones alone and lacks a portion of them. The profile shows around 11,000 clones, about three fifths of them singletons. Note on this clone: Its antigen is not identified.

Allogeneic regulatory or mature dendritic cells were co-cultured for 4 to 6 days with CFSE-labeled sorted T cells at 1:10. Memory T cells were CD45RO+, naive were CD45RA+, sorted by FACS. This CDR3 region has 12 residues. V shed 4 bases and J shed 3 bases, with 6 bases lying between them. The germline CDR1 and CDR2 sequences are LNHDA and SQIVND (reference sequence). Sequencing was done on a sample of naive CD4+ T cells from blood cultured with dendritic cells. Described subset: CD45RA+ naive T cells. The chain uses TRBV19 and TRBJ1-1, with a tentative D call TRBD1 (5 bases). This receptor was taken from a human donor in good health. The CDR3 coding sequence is TGTGCCAGTAGTACCAGGGACACTGAAGCTTTCTTT. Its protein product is CASSTRDTEAFF.